The 25 T cell receptor beta chains below were found in one sample sequenced in a study of T cell repertoires in cytomegalovirus infection. One entry per CDR3 protein, called by TCRdb with MiXCR from the reads. The sample carries about 740,000 distinct CDR3 sequences, under 40% recorded once. Sequencing input: PBMCs. These receptors came from a human donor in good health (CMV status not recorded). Some clones in this sample may be carry-over from other donors' samples.

The gene calls are TRBV7-6 and TRBJ2-5; D is unclear. The length of the CDR3 is 13 residues. Trimming pared 5 bases from V and 1 base from J, leaving 8 bases between. The germline V gene encodes CDR1 SGHVS and CDR2 FNYEAQ. CDR3 DNA: TGTGCCAGCAGCCCCTTCTCCCAAGAGACCCAGTACTTC. As protein: CASSPFSQETQYF.

The V gene is TRBV15, the J gene TRBJ1-5, with 8 bases fitting TRBD1. The CDR3 has 16 residues. V lost 4 bases and J lost 1; bases outside the gene matches: 6. Germline CDR1 and CDR2: LNHNV and YYDKDF (reference sequence). The CDR3, as DNA: TGTGCCACCAGCATCTCCAGGGGGCTGAGCAATCAGCCCCAGCATTTT. Translated, it gives CATSISRGLSNQPQHF.

CDR3 sequence reads: CASSFKGRVSGGYTF. The CDR3 bases are TGTGCCAGCAGCTTTAAGGGCAGGGTTTCGGGTGGCTACACCTTC. J is TRBJ1-2 and V is TRBV5-6; tentative D call: TRBD1 (5 bases). Germline V CDR1 and CDR2: SGHDT, YYEEEE. The length of the CDR3 is 15 residues. Trimming removed 2 bases from V and 7 bases from J, with 18 bases in between.

Only a few counts were recorded for this clonotype. The chain links TRBV11-1 to TRBJ2-7, with D possibly TRBD2 on 6 matching bases. CDR3 size: 16 residues. V dropped 2 bases and J dropped 0 bases, with 14 bases sitting between them. Germline values: CDR1 SGHAT, CDR2 FQDESV (reference sequence). The CDR3: CASSLSLAESSYEQYF. The DNA for the CDR3 is TGTGCCAGCAGCTTATCGTTAGCGGAAAGCTCCTACGAGCAGTACTTC.

This sequence joins TRBV28 and TRBJ2-7; D is perhaps TRBD1 (6 bases). CDR1 is MDHEN, CDR2 SYDVKM, per germline. V lost 6 bases to trimming and J lost 2 bases, with 17 bases between them. This CDR3 contains 15 residues. CDR3 loop: CASRAPGTPAYEQYF. Written as DNA, the CDR3 is TGTGCCAGCAGGGCCCCCGGGACACCCGCCTACGAGCAGTACTTC.

This clonotype was observed a few times. V and J are TRBV7-4 and TRBJ2-6; D might be TRBD1 or TRBD2, each matching 5 bases. Per the germline V gene, CDR1 is SGHVT and CDR2 is SQSDAQ. CDR3 length: 17 amino acids. V was cut by 3 bases and J by 0 bases, with 12 bases left in between. The CDR3 here is CASSFPGRYSGANVLTF. CDR3 in DNA: TGTGCCAGCAGCTTTCCGGGACGATACTCTGGGGCCAACGTCCTGACTTTC.

The gene calls are TRBV10-3 and TRBJ2-6; TRBD2 might be the D (6 bases). CDR1 is ENHRY and CDR2 is SYGVKD in the germline V gene. With 8 bases removed from V and 9 bases from J, the gap between germline ends came to 14 bases. This CDR3 has 13 residues. CDR3 in amino acids: CAIPGGSGNVLTF. CDR3 DNA: TGTGCCATCCCTGGAGGGTCGGGCAACGTCCTGACTTTC.

The chain joins TRBV28 to TRBJ1-1; D is possibly TRBD1 (6 bases). Trimming removed 6 bases from V and 4 bases from J, with 15 bases in between. The CDR3 length is 14 residues. Per germline, CDR1 MDHEN and CDR2 SYDVKM. The CDR3 DNA follows: TGTGCCAGCAGGCACCGGGGGGCTAGCACTGAAGCTTTCTTT. Residues: CASRHRGASTEAFF.

This chain links TRBV28 with TRBJ1-2; D might be TRBD1 (5 bases). From germline, CDR1 is MDHEN and CDR2 SYDVKM. The V end was cut by 1 base, the J end by 5 bases, with 11 bases between. The CDR3 is 14 amino acids. CDR3 loop: CASSLFAREYGYTF. The CDR3 region has the DNA TGTGCCAGCAGTTTATTTGCCAGGGAATATGGCTACACCTTC.

The V gene is TRBV27, the J gene TRBJ2-4; no clear D gene. The germline CDR1 and CDR2 sequences are MNHEY and SMNVEV (reference sequence). Trimming pared 6 bases from V and 0 bases from J, leaving 12 bases between. There are 15 residues in the CDR3. CDR3 sequence: CASSPKTVAKNIQYF. In nucleotides, the CDR3 is TGTGCCAGCAGCCCGAAGACGGTAGCCAAAAACATTCAGTACTTC.

The chain joins TRBV12-3 or TRBV12-4 to TRBJ1-1; possible D gene TRBD1, 6 bases. The V end lost 1 base, the J end lost 10 bases, and 10 bases lay between the germline ends. CDR3 length: 12 amino acids. CDR3 DNA sequence: TGTGCCAGCAGTTTAGTGGCAGGGGCAGCTTTCTTT. This translates into CASSLVAGAAFF.

The rearrangement uses TRBV12-3 or TRBV12-4 and TRBJ2-3; 7 bases match TRBD2. This CDR3 has 15 amino acids. Losses at the gene ends were 5 bases for V and 0 bases for J; bases not matched to a gene: 5. CDR3 in amino acids: CASSNSGSSTDTQYF. Here the CDR3 DNA reads TGTGCCAGCAGTAATAGCGGGTCTAGCACAGATACGCAGTATTTT.

The V call is TRBV6-8, the J call TRBJ2-3; 13 nucleotides agree with TRBD2. With V trimmed by 6 bases and J by 5 bases, 8 bases remained unmatched. Germline V gives CDR1 MNHGY, CDR2 SAAAGT. The CDR3 has 16 residues. CDR3 nucleotides: TGTGCCAGCAGGGACGGACTAGCGGGAGAATTAGATACGCAGTATTTT. It is translated as CASRDGLAGELDTQYF.

The V gene is TRBV5-1, the J gene TRBJ1-1; D remains ambiguous. Germline V gene data show CDR1 as SGHRS and CDR2 as YFSETQ. V was clipped by 1 base and J by 0 bases, with 10 bases between them. This CDR3 is 15 amino acids long. The CDR3 sequence is CASSLKQNMNTEAFF. The CDR3, as DNA: TGCGCCAGCAGCTTGAAACAGAACATGAACACTGAAGCTTTCTTT.

This clonotype has just a few counts. This sequence joins TRBV28 and TRBJ1-1; the D gene is possibly TRBD1 (5 bases). CDR1 and CDR2 (germline): MDHEN, SYDVKM. V was cut by 6 bases and J by 4 bases, with 12 bases left in between. The CDR3 runs to 13 residues. This CDR3 reads CASRRGTPTEAFF. The CDR3 DNA sequence: TGTGCCAGCAGGCGGGGCACCCCCACTGAAGCTTTCTTT.

This clonotype came up a few times. J is TRBJ2-2 and V is TRBV5-4; TRBD2 matches at 10 bases. Germline loops: CDR1 SGHNT, CDR2 YYREEE (reference sequence). CDR3 length: 17 amino acids. Trimming removed 3 bases from V and 4 bases from J; junction bases left unmatched: 9. The CDR3 protein is CASSSPLTSGVTGELFF. Here the CDR3 DNA reads TGTGCCAGCAGCTCCCCCCTCACTAGCGGGGTCACCGGGGAGCTGTTTTTT.

This clonotype was counted only a few times. The V call is TRBV28, the J call TRBJ1-6; 8 bases are a match to TRBD1. The CDR3 sequence is 21 residues long. Looked up from germline, CDR1 is MDHEN and CDR2 is SYDVKM. V shed 1 base and J 7 bases; nucleotides not matched to a gene: 21. CDR3 protein: CASSLSSGGARGILENSPLHF. The DNA of the CDR3 is TGTGCCAGCAGTTTATCATCAGGGGGCGCACGGGGAATCCTAGAGAATTCACCCCTCCACTTT.

The V and J genes are TRBV7-2 and TRBJ2-7; D might be TRBD2 (5 bases). This CDR3 is 13 amino acids long. Trimming removed 5 bases from V and 3 bases from J, with 11 bases in between. Germline CDR1 and CDR2: SGHTA and FQGNSA. DNA of the CDR3: TGTGCCAGCAGCCCTTGGAGCGGCTACGAGCAGTACTTC. Translated: CASSPWSGYEQYF.

To note about this clonotype: With a much larger clone just one base away, this may be a read error. The chain couples TRBV7-2 to TRBJ1-6; TRBD1 aligns across 9 bases. The CDR3 consists of 15 residues. CDR1 is SGHTA and CDR2 is FQGNSA in the germline V gene. V was clipped by 0 bases and J by 8 bases; unmatched bases: 2. The CDR3 reads CTSSLARTGDSPLHF. For the CDR3, the DNA is TGTACCAGCAGCTTAGCCAGGACAGGGGATTCACCCCTCCACTTT.

V gene TRBV18 combines with J gene TRBJ1-1; no firm D call. Trimming stripped 3 bases from V and 7 bases from J, with 15 bases between. The germline CDR1 and CDR2 sequences are KGHSH and LQKENI. This CDR3 is built from 14 residues. CDR3 coding DNA: TGTGCCAGCTCACCTCCCCACCGACGGGTTGAAGCTTTCTTT. This translates into CASSPPHRRVEAFF.

This clonotype has only a few counts. The chain has TRBV6-6 and TRBJ2-3, with TRBD1 matching over 7 bases. Trimming removed 6 bases from V and 0 bases from J; junction bases left unmatched: 9. Germline CDR1 reads MNHNY; CDR2 reads SVGAGI (reference sequence). The CDR3 sequence is 16 residues long. In nucleotides, the CDR3 is TGTGCCAGCAGCCAGGACAGGCCCTCGAGCACAGATACGCAGTATTTT. As protein: CASSQDRPSSTDTQYF.

A remark on this clonotype: One junction end disagrees with the germline gene, perhaps due to a read error. CDR3 amino acids: CASSDSYRSYNSPLHF. As DNA, the CDR3 is TGTGCCAGCAGTGACTCGTATAGAAGCTATAATTCACCCCTCCACTTT. The chain couples TRBV6-5 to TRBJ1-6; D gene uncertain. Germline assignment: CDR1 MNHEY and CDR2 SVGAGI. The CDR3 contains 16 residues.

This clonotype was seen repeatedly, ten times or more. The chain joins TRBV7-6 to TRBJ1-1; D is perhaps TRBD1 (6 bases). Germline lookup yields CDR1 SGHVS and CDR2 FNYEAQ. The CDR3 runs to 14 residues. Trimming took 1 base from V and 6 from J, leaving 12 bases between them. CDR3 region: CASSLGGGPAEAFF. The CDR3 nucleotides are TGTGCCAGCAGCTTAGGCGGGGGGCCCGCTGAAGCTTTCTTT.

This sequence joins TRBV28 and TRBJ2-3; D is tentatively TRBD1 or TRBD2 (5 bases each). V gave up 10 bases and J gave up 1 base, with 12 bases separating them. The CDR3 loop spans 13 amino acids. The germline V gene has CDR1 MDHEN and CDR2 SYDVKM. The CDR3 is CATVRGGTDTQYF. As DNA, the CDR3 is TGTGCCACGGTGAGGGGAGGCACAGATACGCAGTATTTT.

This clonotype was counted at least ten times. J is TRBJ1-6 and V is TRBV7-2; D is uncertain. V lost 4 bases and J 9 bases, leaving 13 bases between the germline ends. Germline V gene lookup returns CDR1 SGHTA and CDR2 FQGNSA. The CDR3 is made up of 14 amino acids. The CDR3 bases are TGTGCCAGCAGCTCGATGGGTTTAGGTTCACCCCTCCACTTT. It encodes CASSSMGLGSPLHF.